The 24 T cell receptor beta chains below were found in one sample sequenced in a study of identical twins. TCRdb redid the calling of the 5' RACE reads with MiXCR, one entry per CDR3 protein. The sample records about 810,000 distinct CDR3 sequences, around an eighth being singletons. The same sample was also used in a study of yellow fever vaccine responses in identical twins.

The sample taken for sequencing was PBMCs. All receptors derive from a woman between 18 and 29 years old in good health.

The rearrangement uses TRBV5-6 and TRBJ1-2, with TRBD1 as a possible D gene (5 bases). Per the germline V gene, CDR1 is SGHDT and CDR2 is YYEEEE. The V end was cut by 1 base, the J end by 7 bases, with 14 bases between. The CDR3 spans 14 residues. The CDR3 nucleotides read TGTGCCAGCAGCTTGCCAGGGAGCGCTCGTGGCTACACCTTC. It encodes CASSLPGSARGYTF.

J is TRBJ2-7 and V is TRBV5-1; D gene unclear. Germline loops: CDR1 SGHRS, CDR2 YFSETQ. V gave up 2 bases and J gave up 1 base, with 16 bases separating them. The CDR3 has 16 amino acids. DNA for the CDR3: TGCGCCAGCAGCTTAAATTCGGGTCGCAGATCCTACGAGCAGTACTTC. This gives the protein CASSLNSGRRSYEQYF.

This chain connects TRBV5-6 to TRBJ2-3; TRBD2 agrees at 12 bases. Germline V gene data show CDR1 as SGHDT and CDR2 as YYEEEE. This CDR3 is 18 amino acids long. V trimming: 3 bases; J trimming: 0 bases; junction bases outside the gene matches: 8. CDR3 sequence reads: CASSSGGLAGPSTDTQYF. The CDR3 region has the DNA TGTGCCAGCAGCTCGGGCGGACTAGCGGGACCTAGCACAGATACGCAGTATTTT.

The chain combines TRBV14 with TRBJ1-1; TRBD1 is a possible D gene (6 bases). V lost 3 bases to trimming and J lost 0 bases, with 14 bases between them. Germline assignment: CDR1 SGHDN and CDR2 FVKESK. CDR3 length: 16 amino acids. Here the CDR3 DNA reads TGTGCCAGCAGCCAGGCCGAAACAGGGCTGAACACTGAAGCTTTCTTT. Its translation: CASSQAETGLNTEAFF.

The table lists this clonotype with a few counts. The chain recombines TRBV5-1 with TRBJ2-2, with a possible D match to TRBD2 (5 bases). CDR1 SGHRS and CDR2 YFSETQ come from the germline V gene. This CDR3 comprises 14 residues. V lost 4 bases and J lost 3, with 10 bases in between. CDR3 bases: TGCGCCAGCAGCCCAGCGGAATACACCGGGGAGCTGTTTTTT. This encodes CASSPAEYTGELFF.

The V gene is TRBV6-4, the J gene TRBJ2-6; 10 nucleotides line up with TRBD1. The J segment lost 4 bases and the V segment lost 6 bases, leaving 6 bases of the junction unmatched. CDR3 length equals 16 residues. Germline V lookup: CDR1 MRHNA, CDR2 SNTAGT. The CDR3 region has the DNA TGTGCCAGCAGCGCGGGACAGGGGTCCGGGGCCAACGTCCTGACTTTC. Protein sequence: CASSAGQGSGANVLTF.

The rearrangement uses TRBV14 and TRBJ2-7; D is unclear. V lost 2 bases and J 6 bases, leaving 11 bases between the germline ends. The CDR3 is 13 amino acids. Germline CDR1 is SGHDN and CDR2 is FVKESK. The CDR3 DNA follows: TGTGCCAGCAGCCAATTCGGGTCGGTCGAGCAGTACGTC. This sequence encodes CASSQFGSVEQYV.

V usage is TRBV5-6 and J usage is TRBJ1-4; TRBD1 might be the D (6 bases). V was clipped by 4 bases and J by 7 bases, with 8 bases between them. The germline V gene has CDR1 SGHDT and CDR2 YYEEEE. The CDR3 runs 12 residues. CDR3 sequence: CASSRGAEKLFF. DNA of the CDR3: TGTGCCAGCAGCCGGGGGGCTGAAAAACTGTTTTTT.

The chain uses TRBV7-2 and TRBJ1-2, with 9 bases that match TRBD1. The CDR3 length is 18 residues. V shed 6 bases and J 0 bases; nucleotides not matched to a gene: 14. CDR1 SGHTA and CDR2 FQGNSA come from the germline V gene. The CDR3 nucleotides read TGTGCCAGCAGTCGCAAAGGGACAGGGACGGAATCTAACTATGGCTACACCTTC. As protein: CASSRKGTGTESNYGYTF.

This clonotype was recorded many times. The rearrangement links TRBV12-3 or TRBV12-4 to TRBJ2-1; 7 bases line up with TRBD1. The CDR3 consists of 15 residues. The J segment lost 7 bases and the V segment lost 5 bases, leaving 11 bases of the junction unmatched. The DNA of the CDR3 is TGTGCCAGCAGTCCCGGGACAGTCGAGGGGAATGAGCAGTTCTTC. It specifies CASSPGTVEGNEQFF.

The chain links TRBV10-3 to TRBJ2-1; 7 bases agree with TRBD2. Looked up from germline, CDR1 is ENHRY and CDR2 is SYGVKD. The CDR3 runs 16 residues. V was clipped by 10 bases and J by 5 bases; unmatched bases: 17. The CDR3 DNA sequence: TGTGCCACCAACCCTCGGTGGGAGGGCTTTAACAATGAGCAGTTCTTC. This encodes CATNPRWEGFNNEQFF.

The genes are TRBV9 and TRBJ2-2; either TRBD1 or TRBD2 may fit D (5 bases each). CDR1 and CDR2 (germline): SGDLS, YYNGEE. The germline V and J ends were trimmed by 7 bases and 6 bases, with 13 bases remaining between them. The CDR3 consists of 13 residues. The CDR3 DNA reads as TGTGCCAGCCGGGTAGGGGACGCCGGGGAGCTGTTTTTT. Its translation: CASRVGDAGELFF. Looking up the rest from reference TRBV9 and TRBJ2-2 gives the full variable domain: DSGVTQTPKHLITATGQRVTLRCSPRSGDLSVYWYQQSLDQGLQFLIQYYNGEERAKGNILERFSAQQFPDLHSELNLSSLELGDSALYFCASRVGDAGELFFGEGSRLTVL.

This clonotype showed up just a few times. The genes are TRBV20-1 and TRBJ1-5; a possible D gene is TRBD1 (6 bases). The CDR3 spans 14 residues. Germline loops: CDR1 DFQATT, CDR2 SNEGSKA (reference sequence). Trimming left V 0 bases short and J 7 bases short, with 13 bases between. Written as DNA, the CDR3 is TGCAGTGCTAGAGATCGGGGGGCTCTACAGCCCCAGCATTTT. Amino acids: CSARDRGALQPQHF.

The chain couples TRBV28 to TRBJ2-1; the match to TRBD2 covers 8 bases. Germline CDR1 reads MDHEN; CDR2 reads SYDVKM. V was pared by 3 bases and J by 8 bases, with 3 bases of the junction left unmatched. The length of the CDR3 is 13 residues. The CDR3 DNA reads as TGTGCCAGCAGTTTTCTAGCGGGTCATGAGCAGTTCTTC. Residues: CASSFLAGHEQFF.

The rearrangement uses TRBV20-1 and TRBJ2-1; tentatively, D is TRBD2 (6 bases). Trimming shortened V by 6 bases and J by 2 bases, and 11 bases separated the two germline ends. The CDR3 totals 13 residues. Germline lookup yields CDR1 DFQATT and CDR2 SNEGSKA (reference sequence). The CDR3 reads CSAGLSAYNEQFF. CDR3 in DNA: TGCAGTGCGGGACTTTCAGCCTACAATGAGCAGTTCTTC.

This sequence joins TRBV24-1 and TRBJ2-1; tentative D call: TRBD1 (6 bases). This CDR3 region has 14 residues. V lost 0 bases and J lost 6, with 8 bases in between. Germline V lookup: CDR1 KGHDR, CDR2 SFDVKD. CDR3 sequence reads: CATSDLGGRNEQFF. CDR3 DNA: TGTGCCACCAGTGATTTGGGGGGCCGCAATGAGCAGTTCTTC.

This clonotype appeared a single time. This sequence joins TRBV6-1 and TRBJ1-1, with D perhaps TRBD1 (6 bases). V lost 1 base and J 6 bases, leaving 12 bases between the germline ends. This CDR3 comprises 14 residues. Germline lookup yields CDR1 MNHNS and CDR2 SASEGT. As DNA, the CDR3 is TGTGCCAGCAGTGAAGGGGGGGCGGGAGCTGAAGCTTTCTTT. Protein: CASSEGGAGAEAFF.

Many counts were recorded for this clonotype. The chain joins TRBV7-3 to TRBJ2-1; 14 positions match TRBD2. The CDR3 length is 18 residues. The ends lost 6 bases at V and 5 bases at J; junction bases unmatched: 12. Germline V gene data show CDR1 as SGHTA and CDR2 as FQGTGA. CDR3 nucleotide sequence: TGTGCCAGCAGTAGACTAGCGGGAGGGGGGAGAAAAAACAATGAGCAGTTCTTC. Residues: CASSRLAGGGRKNNEQFF.

This clonotype was counted only a few times. The chain joins TRBV11-2 to TRBJ2-1; 12 bases line up with TRBD2. Germline CDR1 and CDR2: SGHAT and FQNNGV. The CDR3 spans 18 residues. V lost 5 bases, J lost 0 bases, and 8 bases stayed unmatched. The CDR3 sequence is CASSTGLAGKSSYNEQFF. The CDR3 region has the DNA TGTGCCAGCAGCACTGGACTAGCGGGGAAAAGCTCCTACAATGAGCAGTTCTTC.

The sample holds a few counts of this clonotype. The gene calls are TRBV5-1 and TRBJ2-1; no clear D gene. Germline V gene sequence: CDR1 SGHRS, CDR2 YFSETQ. Trimming cost V 0 bases and J 5 bases, with 9 bases left between them. This CDR3 comprises 14 residues. The CDR3 sequence: CASSLEAANNEQFF. Here the CDR3 DNA reads TGCGCCAGCAGCTTGGAGGCAGCCAACAATGAGCAGTTCTTC.

V and J are TRBV10-3 and TRBJ2-5, with TRBD1 as a possible D gene (6 bases). Germline V CDR1 and CDR2: ENHRY, SYGVKD. The CDR3 is 13 amino acids. Trimming cost V 10 bases and J 0 bases, with 12 bases left between them. CDR3 amino acids: CATLRDNQETQYF. The CDR3, as DNA: TGTGCCACCCTAAGGGACAACCAAGAGACCCAGTACTTC.

This clonotype turned up a few times. The genes are TRBV5-1 and TRBJ2-1; D is unclear. Germline assignment: CDR1 SGHRS and CDR2 YFSETQ. The CDR3 has 14 residues. V lost 0 bases to trimming and J lost 15 bases, with 19 bases between them. For the CDR3, the DNA is TGCGCCAGCAGCTTGGGAGGCTTGGGTCTGAGCACGTTCTTC. Translation gives CASSLGGLGLSTFF.

Ten or more counts support this clonotype. The chain is built from TRBV14 and TRBJ2-5; perhaps TRBD2 as D (5 bases). Trimming stripped 1 base from V and 7 bases from J, with 16 bases between. Germline V CDR1 and CDR2: SGHDN, FVKESK. This CDR3 has 15 residues. DNA for the CDR3: TGTGCCAGCAGCCAAGGGACGGGGAAGATTGGGACCCAGTACTTC. Its translation is CASSQGTGKIGTQYF. The complete variable domain, with remaining parts taken from reference TRBV14 and TRBJ2-5, reads EAGVTQFPSHSVIEKGQTVTLRCDPISGHDNLYWYRRVMGKEIKFLLHFVKESKQDESGMPNNRFLAERTGGTYSTLKVQPAELEDSGVYFCASSQGTGKIGTQYFGPGTRLLVL.

The chain employs TRBV7-9 and TRBJ1-2; D is ambiguous. CDR1 SEHNR and CDR2 FQNEAQ come from the germline V gene (reference sequence). V lost 6 bases, J lost 5 bases, and 10 bases lay in between. The length of the CDR3 is 12 residues. CDR3 protein: CASRAVDYGYTF. The CDR3 nucleotides are TGTGCCAGCAGGGCAGTAGATTATGGCTACACCTTC. Full variable domain (outside the CDR3, taken from reference TRBV7-9 and TRBJ1-2): DTGVSQNPRHKITKRGQNVTFRCDPISEHNRLYWYRQTLGQGPEFLTYFQNEAQLEKSRLLSDRFSAERPKGSFSTLEIQRTEQGDSAMYLCASRAVDYGYTFGSGTRLTVV.